These 18 T cell receptor beta chains were sequenced from one sample in a study of identical twins. In TCRdb, the 5' RACE reads were re-called with MiXCR into one record per CDR3 protein. Of roughly 250,000 distinct CDR3 sequences listed, roughly an eighth were seen once; the top ten hold 8.8%. Sample: memory (CD45RO+) T cells sorted from blood. These receptors were taken from a woman between 18 and 30 years old in good health.

A remark on this clonotype: Compared with germline, one end of the junction differs, possibly owing to a read error. J is TRBJ2-1 and V is TRBV7-2, with D perhaps given as TRBD1 or TRBD2 (6 bases each). The CDR3 runs 15 residues. The V gene's germline CDR1 is SGHTA and CDR2 FQGNSA. DNA of the CDR3: TGTGCCAGCAGCTCGAGGGGGGCCTCCTACAATGAGCAGTCCTTC. It translates to CASSSRGASYNEQSF.

This clonotype turned up a few times. The V and J genes are TRBV29-1 and TRBJ2-5, with D possibly called TRBD1 or TRBD2 (5 bases each). The CDR3 is 12 amino acids. Germline-derived CDR1 and CDR2 are SQVTM and ANQGSEA. Trimming cost V 8 bases and J 4 bases, with 14 bases left between them. The CDR3 is CSHYGAGETQYF. The CDR3 DNA reads TGCAGCCATTACGGGGCTGGAGAGACCCAGTACTTC.

At least ten counts were recorded for this clonotype. The chain joins TRBV29-1 to TRBJ1-1; D remains ambiguous. Germline loops: CDR1 SQVTM, CDR2 ANQGSEA. The CDR3 contains 11 residues. V lost 5 bases to trimming and J lost 1 base, with 5 bases between them. The CDR3 coding sequence is TGCAGCGTTCGACAGAACACTGAAGCTTTCTTT. Residues: CSVRQNTEAFF.

This clonotype was found a few times. This chain uses TRBV7-9 with TRBJ2-5; TRBD1 agrees at 7 bases. Trimming at V came to 5 bases and at J to 3 bases, leaving 9 bases not matched to a gene. In germline, CDR1 is SEHNR, CDR2 FQNEAQ (reference sequence). The CDR3 totals 15 residues. This chain's CDR3 is CASSAQQGYEETQYF. The CDR3 nucleotides are TGTGCCAGCAGCGCTCAACAGGGGTATGAAGAGACCCAGTACTTC.

V is TRBV7-2 and J is TRBJ2-7, with D hard to call. CDR1 is SGHTA, CDR2 FQGNSA, per germline. The CDR3 contains 14 residues. V was pared by 7 bases and J by 4 bases, with 17 bases between. The CDR3 DNA follows: TGTGCCAGCACCCCGAGTCACCCCATTTACGAGCAGTACTTC. It translates to CASTPSHPIYEQYF.

This clonotype was counted only a few times. The chain carries TRBV18 and TRBJ1-5; D is unclear. This CDR3 has 14 amino acids. V was cut by 5 bases and J by 0 bases, with 8 bases left in between. The V gene's germline CDR1 is KGHSH and CDR2 LQKENI. CDR3 in DNA: TGTGCCAGCTCAACCGGGGATAGCAATCAGCCCCAGCATTTT. It encodes CASSTGDSNQPQHF. The whole variable domain, filled in from reference TRBV18 and TRBJ1-5, reads NAGVMQNPRHLVRRRGQEARLRCSPMKGHSHVYWYRQLPEEGLKFMVYLQKENIIDESGMPKERFSAEFPKEGPSILRIQQVVRGDSAAYFCASSTGDSNQPQHFGDGTRLSIL.

This clonotype was detected many times. The chain recombines TRBV11-3 with TRBJ2-5; possible D gene TRBD1, 7 bases. Per germline, CDR1 SGHNT and CDR2 YENEEA. The CDR3 consists of 13 residues. V gave up 5 bases and J gave up 4 bases, with 11 bases separating them. The CDR3 region is CASSQGGLETQYF. The CDR3 DNA follows: TGTGCCAGCAGCCAGGGGGGTTTAGAGACCCAGTACTTC.

V is TRBV20-1 and J is TRBJ2-2, with D uncertain. CDR3 size: 15 residues. Per the germline V gene, CDR1 is DFQATT and CDR2 is SNEGSKA (reference sequence). V was cut by 1 base and J by 0 bases, with 9 bases left in between. The CDR3 spells CSARVHTANTGELFF. CDR3 sequence (DNA): TGCAGTGCTAGAGTACACACCGCGAACACCGGGGAGCTGTTTTTT.

This clonotype was detected a few times. The CDR3 loop is CASSGGEDGEQFF. Here the CDR3 DNA reads TGTGCCAGCAGCGGAGGAGAGGACGGTGAGCAGTTCTTC. The chain has TRBV7-8 and TRBJ2-1, with a weak D call TRBD2 (5 bases). CDR1 and CDR2 from the germline V gene are SGHVS and FQNEAQ. The CDR3 has 13 residues. V was pared by 5 bases and J by 9 bases, with 14 bases between.

There are a few counts of this clonotype. This chain connects TRBV5-5 to TRBJ2-1; 16 positions agree with TRBD2. V was pared by 2 bases and J by 2 bases, with 4 bases of the junction left unmatched. This CDR3 comprises 18 residues. Germline V gene data show CDR1 as SGHKS and CDR2 as YYEKEE (reference sequence). The CDR3 DNA sequence: TGTGCCAGCAGCTTCTTGGGACTAGCGGGAGGGACCTACAATGAGCAGTTCTTC. Amino acids: CASSFLGLAGGTYNEQFF. The variable domain in full, with the rest retrieved from reference TRBV5-5 and TRBJ2-1, is DAGVTQSPTHLIKTRGQQVTLRCSPISGHKSVSWYQQVLGQGPQFIFQYYEKEERGRGNFPDRFSARQFPNYSSELNVNALLLGDSALYLCASSFLGLAGGTYNEQFFGPGTRLTVL.

This clonotype turned up a few times. This chain connects TRBV7-3 to TRBJ1-1; TRBD1 is a possible D gene (5 bases). CDR3 length equals 14 residues. The V gene's germline CDR1 is SGHTA and CDR2 FQGTGA. Trimming took off 4 bases at V and 0 bases at J, with 9 bases between the two ends. The CDR3 DNA sequence: TGTGCCAGCAGCTCCCGGGGCTTGAACACTGAAGCTTTCTTT. This encodes CASSSRGLNTEAFF.

The chain recombines TRBV18 with TRBJ2-5; tentative D call: TRBD2 (6 bases). This CDR3 region has 13 residues. Trimming stripped 4 bases from V and 4 bases from J, with 10 bases between. Looked up from germline, CDR1 is KGHSH and CDR2 is LQKENI. CDR3 nucleotide sequence: TGTGCCAGCTCACTACAGGAGGGAGAGACCCAGTACTTC. Translated, it gives CASSLQEGETQYF.

This clonotype was counted only a few times. This chain links TRBV7-7 with TRBJ2-3; D is undetermined. V lost 5 bases and J 0 bases, leaving 12 bases between the germline ends. The CDR3 extends over 15 amino acids. Germline V gene lookup returns CDR1 SSHAT and CDR2 FNYEAQ (reference sequence). In nucleotides, the CDR3 is TGTGCCAGCAGCCTGACCCCGACTAGCACAGATACGCAGTATTTT. Protein product: CASSLTPTSTDTQYF.

This clonotype appeared many times. The rearrangement uses TRBV5-1 and TRBJ2-7; 11 bases match TRBD2. Trimming cost V 4 bases and J 7 bases; bases outside gene matches: 7. Looked up from germline, CDR1 is SGHRS and CDR2 is YFSETQ. This CDR3 has 14 residues. The CDR3 DNA follows: TGCGCCAGCAGCGAACTAGCGGGGGTGGGAGAGCAGTACTTC. Encoded protein: CASSELAGVGEQYF.

The CDR3 loop reads CASSRLTSFADTQYF. CDR3 DNA sequence: TGTGCCAGCAGCCGATTGACTAGCTTCGCAGATACGCAGTATTTT. The chain uses TRBV3-1 and TRBJ2-3, with TRBD2 matching over 7 bases. Germline V lookup: CDR1 LGHDT, CDR2 YNNKEL (reference sequence). Unmatched junction bases numbered 8, after V lost 4 bases and J lost 4 bases. This CDR3 has 15 amino acids.

This clonotype was counted many times. The V and J genes are TRBV11-3 and TRBJ1-2; 7 bases fit TRBD1. The germline gives CDR1 SGHNT, CDR2 YENEEA. The trim removed 5 bases at V and 5 bases at J, leaving 5 bases unmatched. The CDR3 is made up of 13 amino acids. CDR3: CASSPGTAYGYTF. CDR3 DNA: TGTGCCAGCAGCCCCGGGACAGCTTATGGCTACACCTTC.

The chain is built from TRBV6-1 and TRBJ2-7; 12 bases match TRBD2. Trimming took 7 bases from V and 2 from J; bases not matched to a gene: 3. This CDR3 has 14 amino acids. Germline V CDR1 and CDR2: MNHNS, SASEGT. The CDR3 bases are TGTGCCAGCAAGGGACTAGCGGGTACCTACGAGCAGTACTTC. Translating it yields CASKGLAGTYEQYF.

This chain connects TRBV12-3 or TRBV12-4 to TRBJ2-7, with TRBD1 matching over 9 bases. This CDR3 is built from 15 residues. Losses at the gene ends were 4 bases for V and 2 bases for J; bases not matched to a gene: 6. The CDR3, as DNA: TGTGCCAGCAGTTCAGGGACAGGGAATCCCTACGAGCAGTACTTC. This translates into CASSSGTGNPYEQYF.